Shown below are 22 T cell receptor beta chains from a single sample sequenced in a study of identical twins. TCRdb called the 5' RACE reads again in MiXCR, with one record for every CDR3 protein. In the table there are 540,000 or so distinct CDR3 sequences, 20% to 25% of which are singletons. The sample was also linked to a second study, of yellow fever vaccine responses in identical twins.

The sequenced sample was CD4+ T cells sorted from blood. Receptor source: a woman younger than 35 in good health.

The chain carries TRBV25-1 and TRBJ2-2, with a possible D match to TRBD2 (5 bases). Germline CDR1 is MGHDK and CDR2 is SYGVNS. The CDR3 length is 15 residues. Trimming pared 1 base from V and 5 bases from J, leaving 11 bases between. Here the CDR3 reads CASSESFGETGELFF. CDR3 DNA: TGTGCCAGCAGTGAATCCTTCGGGGAAACCGGGGAGCTGTTTTTT.

A few counts support this clonotype. DNA for the CDR3: TGCGCCAGCAGCTTGGGGACAGGGGTTGCTGAAGCTTTCTTT. Its protein product is CASSLGTGVAEAFF. The chain combines TRBV5-1 with TRBJ1-1, with 9 bases lining up with TRBD1. From germline, CDR1 is SGHRS and CDR2 YFSETQ. The V segment lost 0 bases and the J segment 6 bases; nucleotides outside the gene matches: 3. There are 14 residues in the CDR3.

This clonotype was counted at least ten times. J is TRBJ2-3 and V is TRBV5-1; D is ambiguous. This CDR3 contains 15 residues. Germline assignment: CDR1 SGHRS and CDR2 YFSETQ. Trimming took off 0 bases at V and 1 base at J, with 9 bases between the two ends. CDR3 in DNA: TGCGCCAGCAGCTTGGGGTCGTCGGGCACAGATACGCAGTATTTT. Translated: CASSLGSSGTDTQYF.

The sample holds one count of this clonotype. V usage is TRBV20-1 and J usage is TRBJ2-3; 8 nucleotides match TRBD2. This CDR3 contains 17 residues. J gave up 0 bases and V 1 base, and 9 bases lay outside the gene matches. Germline V CDR1 and CDR2: DFQATT, SNEGSKA (reference sequence). Here the CDR3 reads CSARAPGLAPSTDTQYF. The DNA of the CDR3 is TGCAGTGCTAGAGCCCCAGGACTAGCACCAAGCACAGATACGCAGTATTTT.

The chain carries TRBV12-3 or TRBV12-4 and TRBJ2-5; possible D gene TRBD1, 6 bases. V gave up 4 bases and J gave up 1 base, with 13 bases separating them. CDR3 size: 15 residues. The CDR3 DNA is TGTGCCAGCAGTTCTTTCGACAGGACCCAAGAGACCCAGTACTTC. Its protein is CASSSFDRTQETQYF.

The V call is TRBV25-1, the J call TRBJ2-1, with 9 bases matching TRBD2. J was trimmed by 8 bases and V by 2 bases; bases with no gene match: 10. This CDR3 is 16 amino acids long. From germline, CDR1 is MGHDK and CDR2 SYGVNS. The DNA for the CDR3 is TGTGCCAGCAGTGAACCCGGGCTAGCGGGGCGCGATGAGCAGTTCTTC. This codes for CASSEPGLAGRDEQFF.

The chain employs TRBV6-2 or TRBV6-3 and TRBJ2-7; 8 nucleotides agree with TRBD2. Germline values: CDR1 MNHEY, CDR2 SVGEGT. V gave up 7 bases and J gave up 6 bases; unmatched junction bases: 11. The CDR3 sequence is 14 residues long. The CDR3 sequence is CASTPGLGRPEQYV. As DNA, the CDR3 is TGTGCCAGCACGCCGGGACTAGGGCGACCCGAGCAGTACGTC.

This clonotype was counted between two and nine times. The chain employs TRBV6-5 and TRBJ1-1; 8 nucleotides agree with TRBD1. Germline CDR1 is MNHEY and CDR2 is SVGAGI. The CDR3 is 15 amino acids. With 0 bases clipped from V and 4 bases from J, the junction kept 4 bases outside the gene matches. The CDR3 coding sequence is TGTGCCAGCAGTTACTCGACAGGGGTAGGCACTGAAGCTTTCTTT. Amino acids: CASSYSTGVGTEAFF.

The rearrangement uses TRBV20-1 and TRBJ1-4; 8 nucleotides align to TRBD1. The germline gives CDR1 DFQATT, CDR2 SNEGSKA (reference sequence). The CDR3 consists of 16 residues. With 6 bases clipped from V and 4 bases from J, the junction kept 13 bases outside the gene matches. This chain's CDR3 is CSASGDRRSSNEKLFF. In DNA form, the CDR3 reads TGCAGTGCGAGCGGGGACAGGAGAAGCAGTAATGAAAAACTGTTTTTT.

This chain connects TRBV12-3 or TRBV12-4 to TRBJ2-7, with a tentative D call TRBD1 (6 bases). The CDR3 is 12 amino acids. V dropped 6 bases and J dropped 4 bases, with 10 bases sitting between them. CDR3 DNA: TGTGCCAGCAGCGTTCAGGGGTACGAGCAGTACGTC. This sequence encodes CASSVQGYEQYV.

In this sample, this clonotype turned up once. The chain employs TRBV3-1 and TRBJ2-5; D might be TRBD1 or TRBD2, each matching 5 bases. V was clipped by 3 bases and J by 4 bases, with 15 bases between them. The germline CDR1 and CDR2 sequences are LGHDT and YNNKEL (reference sequence). This CDR3 comprises 15 residues. The CDR3 DNA is TGTGCCAGCAGCCACCGACAGTGGGGACGAGAGACCCAGTACTTC. This sequence encodes CASSHRQWGRETQYF.

This clonotype was seen only a few times. CDR3 residues: CASSFGGSGPGELFF. The CDR3 nucleotides are TGTGCCAGCAGTTTTGGTGGTAGCGGGCCCGGGGAGCTGTTTTTT. V and J are TRBV12-3 or TRBV12-4 and TRBJ2-2; 7 nucleotides line up with TRBD2. The CDR3 length is 15 residues. V lost 3 bases to trimming and J lost 6 bases; unmatched junction nucleotides: 7.

The gene calls are TRBV7-6 and TRBJ2-1, with 8 bases fitting TRBD2. J gave up 8 bases and V 5 bases, and 14 bases lay outside the gene matches. CDR1 SGHVS and CDR2 FNYEAQ come from the germline V gene. This CDR3 has 16 residues. The CDR3 sequence: CASSPSAGAWNHEQFF. The CDR3 bases are TGTGCCAGCAGCCCCTCAGCGGGAGCCTGGAACCATGAGCAGTTCTTC.

This clonotype was seen a handful of times. V usage is TRBV19 and J usage is TRBJ2-7, with 7 bases that match TRBD1. CDR1 is LNHDA and CDR2 is SQIVND in the germline V gene (reference sequence). There are 12 residues in the CDR3. The V segment lost 11 bases and the J segment 3 bases; nucleotides outside the gene matches: 7. The CDR3 DNA is TGTGCCGGGACAGCCTCCCACTACGAGCAGTACGTC. Its translation: CAGTASHYEQYV.

This clonotype was seen a few times. V usage is TRBV5-1 and J usage is TRBJ2-2; D perhaps matches TRBD1 (7 bases). The CDR3 covers 15 residues. The germline V and J ends were trimmed by 4 bases and 5 bases, with 15 bases remaining between them. Germline V lookup: CDR1 SGHRS, CDR2 YFSETQ. CDR3 residues: CASSAGQLETGELFF. Written as DNA, the CDR3 is TGCGCCAGCAGCGCGGGACAGTTGGAAACCGGGGAGCTGTTTTTT.

This clonotype turned up a few times. The rearrangement uses TRBV12-3 or TRBV12-4 and TRBJ2-2; D is undetermined. The CDR3 spans 15 residues. Trimming cost V 3 bases and J 3 bases, with 11 bases left between them. CDR3 in DNA: TGTGCCAGCAGTTTCTATACGGCGTACACCGGGGAGCTGTTTTTT. Amino acids: CASSFYTAYTGELFF.

This clonotype was recorded a few times. The chain uses TRBV3-1 and TRBJ2-1; 7 positions agree with TRBD2. The V segment lost 4 bases and the J segment 7 bases; nucleotides outside the gene matches: 10. Germline CDR1 reads LGHDT; CDR2 reads YNNKEL (reference sequence). The CDR3 runs 15 residues. CDR3 residues: CASSRSGTAGNEQFF. The CDR3 DNA is TGTGCCAGCAGCCGAAGCGGGACCGCTGGAAATGAGCAGTTCTTC.

V gene TRBV19 combines with J gene TRBJ2-3; a weak D match, TRBD2 (5 bases). Germline CDR1 and CDR2: LNHDA and SQIVND (reference sequence). V was clipped by 7 bases and J by 6 bases, with 14 bases between them. This CDR3 contains 13 residues. The CDR3 region has the DNA TGTGCCAGTACCTTCGGGAAGGGTGATACGCAGTATTTT. Amino acids: CASTFGKGDTQYF.

This rearrangement joins TRBV29-1 to TRBJ1-4, with TRBD1 matching over 8 bases. The V gene's germline CDR1 is SQVTM and CDR2 ANQGSEA. Trimming took 5 bases from V and 13 from J; bases not matched to a gene: 9. The CDR3 contains 12 residues. DNA of the CDR3: TGCAGCGTTCGATCGACAGGGGCGGCACTGTTTTTT. Encoded protein: CSVRSTGAALFF.

This clonotype was detected ten times or more. The chain uses TRBV12-3 or TRBV12-4 and TRBJ2-3; the D gene is possibly TRBD1 (5 bases). This CDR3 is 16 amino acids long. The germline V and J ends were trimmed by 0 bases and 0 bases, with 10 bases remaining between them. CDR3 sequence: CASSLAGVISTDTQYF. CDR3 DNA: TGTGCCAGCAGTTTAGCAGGGGTTATTAGCACAGATACGCAGTATTTT.

The chain is built from TRBV5-5 and TRBJ1-1, with TRBD1 identical over 7 bases. The V and J ends lost 4 bases and 12 bases, in that order; junction bases with no gene match: 12. The CDR3 is 13 residues long. CDR1 and CDR2 from the germline V gene are SGHKS and YYEKEE (reference sequence). The CDR3 region has the DNA TGTGCCAGCAGCCCCGGGCCAGGGGGGTACTCTTTCTTT. Translation gives CASSPGPGGYSFF.

This clonotype has just a few counts. This chain links TRBV12-5 with TRBJ2-3; D assignment may be TRBD1 or TRBD2 (5 bases each). Germline V gene data show CDR1 as LGHNT and CDR2 as FRNRAP. The V gene lost 7 bases and the J gene lost 5 bases, with 13 bases spanning the gap. The CDR3 extends over 13 amino acids. The CDR3 sequence is CASASGLKDTQYF. In DNA form, the CDR3 reads TGTGCTAGTGCCTCGGGGCTTAAAGATACGCAGTATTTT.